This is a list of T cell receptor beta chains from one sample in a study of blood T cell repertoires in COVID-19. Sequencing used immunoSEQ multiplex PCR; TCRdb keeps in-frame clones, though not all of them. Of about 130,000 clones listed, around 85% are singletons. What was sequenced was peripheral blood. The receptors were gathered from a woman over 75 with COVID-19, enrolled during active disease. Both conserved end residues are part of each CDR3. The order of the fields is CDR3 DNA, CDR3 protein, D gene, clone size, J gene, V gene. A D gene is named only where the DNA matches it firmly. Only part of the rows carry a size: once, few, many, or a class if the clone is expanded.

CDR3 DNA: TGTGCCAGCAGCCAAGGGGCGGGGAACACTGAAGCTTTCTTT
CDR3 protein: CASSQGAGNTEAFF
D gene: .
clone size: .
J gene: TRBJ1-1
V gene: TRBV3-1/TRBV3-2

CDR3 DNA: TGTGCCAGCAGCTCCTCCGGGACAGCTGGAAACACCATATATTTT
CDR3 protein: CASSSSGTAGNTIYF
D gene: TRBD1
clone size: .
J gene: TRBJ1-3
V gene: TRBV5-6

CDR3 DNA: TGTGCCACCAGCAGAGAGGCGGGAGCGATCTACAATGAGCAGTTCTTC
CDR3 protein: CATSREAGAIYNEQFF
D gene: TRBD2
clone size: .
J gene: TRBJ2-1
V gene: TRBV15

CDR3 DNA: TGTGCCAGCAGCTTAGAGACAGGCACAGGGAAAGCTTTCTTT
CDR3 protein: CASSLETGTGKAFF
D gene: .
clone size: few
J gene: TRBJ1-1
V gene: TRBV11-2

CDR3 DNA: TGTGCCAGCAGGGAGACTAGTCCGGTCTACGAGCAGTACTTC
CDR3 protein: CASRETSPVYEQYF
D gene: .
clone size: .
J gene: TRBJ2-7
V gene: TRBV28

CDR3 DNA: TGTGCCAGCAGTGAATACCGGGGGAACAATCAGCCCCAGCATTTT
CDR3 protein: CASSEYRGNNQPQHF
D gene: .
clone size: once
J gene: TRBJ1-5
V gene: TRBV6-1

CDR3 DNA: TGTGCCAGCAGCCTAACTAGCGGGAACACAGATACGCAGTATTTT
CDR3 protein: CASSLTSGNTDTQYF
D gene: TRBD2
clone size: .
J gene: TRBJ2-3
V gene: TRBV7-8

CDR3 DNA: TGTGCCACCAATAGCGGGGGAACAGATACGCAGTATTTT
CDR3 protein: CATNSGGTDTQYF
D gene: TRBD2
clone size: .
J gene: TRBJ2-3
V gene: TRBV28

CDR3 DNA: TGTGCCAGTAGTATCCTAGGACAGGGAATGTACGAGCAGTACTTC
CDR3 protein: CASSILGQGMYEQYF
D gene: TRBD1
clone size: .
J gene: TRBJ2-7
V gene: TRBV19

CDR3 DNA: TGTGCCAGCAGCACATTCGACAGGGTAGGCAACTATGGCTACACCTTC
CDR3 protein: CASSTFDRVGNYGYTF
D gene: TRBD1
clone size: many
J gene: TRBJ1-2
V gene: TRBV9

CDR3 DNA: TGTGCCAGCAGTCAACAGGGGGCCGTTTCTGGAAACACCATATATTTT
CDR3 protein: CASSQQGAVSGNTIYF
D gene: TRBD1
clone size: .
J gene: TRBJ1-3
V gene: TRBV28

CDR3 DNA: TGTGCCAGCAGCTTAGGAGGCTCCGGCAATCAGCCCCAGCATTTT
CDR3 protein: CASSLGGSGNQPQHF
D gene: .
clone size: .
J gene: TRBJ1-5
V gene: TRBV7-2

CDR3 DNA: TGTGCCAGCAGCTTAGTCGGGGGGCGGGGCACTGAAGCTTTCTTT
CDR3 protein: CASSLVGGRGTEAFF
D gene: .
clone size: few
J gene: TRBJ1-1
V gene: TRBV7-2

CDR3 DNA: TGCAGCGGTGGGACTAGCGGGGGCACCGGGGAGCTGTTTTTT
CDR3 protein: CSGGTSGGTGELFF
D gene: TRBD2
clone size: .
J gene: TRBJ2-2
V gene: TRBV29-1

CDR3 DNA: TGTGCCAGCCTCCCTTTTCGAGGGCAACAGCGGGCCACAGATACGCAGTATTTT
CDR3 protein: CASLPFRGQQRATDTQYF
D gene: .
clone size: .
J gene: TRBJ2-3
V gene: TRBV28

CDR3 DNA: TGTGCCAGCAGTTTTACGACAGGGACCTATGGCTACACCTTC
CDR3 protein: CASSFTTGTYGYTF
D gene: TRBD1
clone size: .
J gene: TRBJ1-2
V gene: TRBV28

CDR3 DNA: TGTGCCAGCAGGGAGGGACTAGCGGAATCCTACGAGCAGTACTTC
CDR3 protein: CASREGLAESYEQYF
D gene: TRBD2
clone size: .
J gene: TRBJ2-7
V gene: TRBV27

CDR3 DNA: TGTGCCAGCAGCCTCGGTACAGATCAGCCCCAGCATTTT
CDR3 protein: CASSLGTDQPQHF
D gene: .
clone size: .
J gene: TRBJ1-5
V gene: TRBV11-2

CDR3 DNA: TGTGCCAGCAGCTTTTATGTAAGTGAGAGCTCCTACAATGAGCAGTTCTTC
CDR3 protein: CASSFYVSESSYNEQFF
D gene: .
clone size: .
J gene: TRBJ2-1
V gene: TRBV7-6

CDR3 DNA: TGTGCCAGCAGTGAGGGAGCGGGAGGATCAGATACGCAGTATTTT
CDR3 protein: CASSEGAGGSDTQYF
D gene: TRBD2
clone size: few
J gene: TRBJ2-3
V gene: TRBV6-4

CDR3 DNA: TGTGCCAGCAGCTTAGATCCGCGGGACAGGGTAACCTACAATGAGCAGTTCTTC
CDR3 protein: CASSLDPRDRVTYNEQFF
D gene: TRBD1
clone size: .
J gene: TRBJ2-1
V gene: TRBV7-9

CDR3 DNA: TGTGCCAGCAGCGCCCGGCAGGGGGCGAACACCGGGGAGCTGTTTTTT
CDR3 protein: CASSARQGANTGELFF
D gene: TRBD1
clone size: .
J gene: TRBJ2-2
V gene: TRBV5-4

CDR3 DNA: TGTGCCAGCAGCGTAGGGCTAGCGGGAGGATCCTACGAGCAGTACTTC
CDR3 protein: CASSVGLAGGSYEQYF
D gene: TRBD2
clone size: .
J gene: TRBJ2-7
V gene: TRBV9

CDR3 DNA: TGCAGCGTTGGGGGACAGGGATTAGCTTTCTTT
CDR3 protein: CSVGGQGLAFF
D gene: TRBD1
clone size: .
J gene: TRBJ1-1
V gene: TRBV29-1

CDR3 DNA: TGTGCCAGCAGTTACATAGCGGGAGGGCCCCACGGGGAGCTGTTTTTT
CDR3 protein: CASSYIAGGPHGELFF
D gene: TRBD2
clone size: .
J gene: TRBJ2-2
V gene: TRBV6-2/TRBV6-3

CDR3 DNA: TGTGCCAGCAGTGAAGGCGCGGGAGTTTACACCGGGGAGCTGTTTTTT
CDR3 protein: CASSEGAGVYTGELFF
D gene: TRBD2
clone size: .
J gene: TRBJ2-2
V gene: TRBV25-1

CDR3 DNA: TGTGCCAGCAGCCCAAAAAGCGGGATTTTCTCCTACGAGCAGTACTTC
CDR3 protein: CASSPKSGIFSYEQYF
D gene: TRBD2
clone size: .
J gene: TRBJ2-7
V gene: TRBV5-4

CDR3 DNA: TGTGCCAGCAGCTTGGACAGGGGGAGGGACATTCAGTACTTC
CDR3 protein: CASSLDRGRDIQYF
D gene: .
clone size: .
J gene: TRBJ2-4
V gene: TRBV5-8

CDR3 DNA: TGTGCCAGCAGCCCAGACAGGGGAAACGGGCAGTACTTC
CDR3 protein: CASSPDRGNGQYF
D gene: TRBD1
clone size: .
J gene: TRBJ2-7
V gene: TRBV12-3/TRBV12-4

CDR3 DNA: TGTGCCAGCAGCCCAGGGGCTAGCGGGGGGAATGAGCAGTTCTTC
CDR3 protein: CASSPGASGGNEQFF
D gene: TRBD2
clone size: .
J gene: TRBJ2-1
V gene: TRBV9

CDR3 DNA: TGTGCCAGCAGTTCTCAGGCACCATACACTGAAGCTTTCTTT
CDR3 protein: CASSSQAPYTEAFF
D gene: .
clone size: .
J gene: TRBJ1-1
V gene: TRBV6-5

CDR3 DNA: TGTGCCAGCAGCTTAGGCGCTAGCGGGAGGGCCGACACCGGGGAGCTGTTTTTT
CDR3 protein: CASSLGASGRADTGELFF
D gene: TRBD2
clone size: .
J gene: TRBJ2-2
V gene: TRBV7-9

CDR3 DNA: TGCGCCAGCAGCTTGGCCGCCGCTAGCGGGATTCAAGAGACCCAGTACTTC
CDR3 protein: CASSLAAASGIQETQYF
D gene: TRBD2
clone size: .
J gene: TRBJ2-5
V gene: TRBV5-1

CDR3 DNA: TGTGCCAGCAGCCACAGCGGGATTCCCTACGAGCAGTACTTC
CDR3 protein: CASSHSGIPYEQYF
D gene: TRBD2
clone size: .
J gene: TRBJ2-7
V gene: TRBV11-2

CDR3 DNA: TGTGCCAGCAGCCAATGGACGGGAGCCGGCGAGCAGTACTTC
CDR3 protein: CASSQWTGAGEQYF
D gene: .
clone size: .
J gene: TRBJ2-7
V gene: TRBV3-1/TRBV3-2

CDR3 DNA: TGTGCCAGCAGTCACTACGAGCAGTACTTC
CDR3 protein: CASSHYEQYF
D gene: .
clone size: .
J gene: TRBJ2-7
V gene: TRBV28

CDR3 DNA: TGTGCCAGCAGTTACTCCGCGCACTATGGCTACACCTTC
CDR3 protein: CASSYSAHYGYTF
D gene: .
clone size: .
J gene: TRBJ1-2
V gene: TRBV6-2/TRBV6-3

CDR3 DNA: TGTGCCAGCAGCCCACGGACAGAGAACACCGGGGAGCTGTTTTTT
CDR3 protein: CASSPRTENTGELFF
D gene: .
clone size: .
J gene: TRBJ2-2
V gene: TRBV9

CDR3 DNA: TGTGCCAGTAGTATAGGCGGGACAGGGAATCAGCCCCAGCATTTT
CDR3 protein: CASSIGGTGNQPQHF
D gene: TRBD1
clone size: .
J gene: TRBJ1-5
V gene: TRBV19

CDR3 DNA: TGTGCCACCCGGACGCATGCCGGGACAGGGAACACCGGGGAGCTGTTTTTT
CDR3 protein: CATRTHAGTGNTGELFF
D gene: TRBD1
clone size: once
J gene: TRBJ2-2
V gene: TRBV7-8

CDR3 DNA: TGTGCCAGCAGCGTAGACAGTCTACAAGAGACCCAGTACTTC
CDR3 protein: CASSVDSLQETQYF
D gene: .
clone size: .
J gene: TRBJ2-5
V gene: TRBV9

CDR3 DNA: TGTGCCAGCAGCTCAGGACTAGCCGCCGGGGAGCTGTTTTTT
CDR3 protein: CASSSGLAAGELFF
D gene: TRBD2
clone size: .
J gene: TRBJ2-2
V gene: TRBV11-1

CDR3 DNA: TGTGCCAGTAGTACACAGAGCTCTGGGGCCAACGTCCTGACTTTC
CDR3 protein: CASSTQSSGANVLTF
D gene: .
clone size: .
J gene: TRBJ2-6
V gene: TRBV19

CDR3 DNA: TGCGCCAGCAGCCAAGATCTTTCCCCGTACAATGAGCAGTTCTTC
CDR3 protein: CASSQDLSPYNEQFF
D gene: .
clone size: .
J gene: TRBJ2-1
V gene: TRBV4-3

CDR3 DNA: TGTGCCAGCAGCCGGCGGCGGGAGGTCGGGGAGCTGTTTTTT
CDR3 protein: CASSRRREVGELFF
D gene: TRBD2
clone size: .
J gene: TRBJ2-2
V gene: TRBV7-2

CDR3 DNA: TGTGCCAGCAGTTACTCGAAGGGCAGGGACAGAGCTTTCTTT
CDR3 protein: CASSYSKGRDRAFF
D gene: TRBD1
clone size: few
J gene: TRBJ1-1
V gene: TRBV6-5

CDR3 DNA: TGCAGCGTCTCTAGAGACGAGACCCAGTACTTC
CDR3 protein: CSVSRDETQYF
D gene: .
clone size: once
J gene: TRBJ2-5
V gene: TRBV29-1

CDR3 DNA: TGTGCCAGCAGTCAAGGACAAACCCAGTACTTC
CDR3 protein: CASSQGQTQYF
D gene: .
clone size: .
J gene: TRBJ2-5
V gene: TRBV6-2/TRBV6-3

CDR3 DNA: TGTGCCAGTCGAGGGTCGGCGGCAGGGGAAGACTATGGCTACACCTTC
CDR3 protein: CASRGSAAGEDYGYTF
D gene: .
clone size: .
J gene: TRBJ1-2
V gene: TRBV19